The 18 T cell receptor beta chains below come from one sample, sequenced in a study of blood T cell repertoires in COVID-19. The table came from immunoSEQ multiplex PCR; TCRdb's copy has only in-frame clones and leaves some out. In the table there are 60,000 to 85,000 clones, roughly three quarters of which are singletons. Material: peripheral blood. The receptors originated from a man between 65 and 79 years old with acute or convalescent COVID-19.

This chain joins TRBV6-5 and TRBJ1-5; the D is unclear. From germline, CDR1 is MNHEY and CDR2 SVGAGI. Trimming left V 5 bases short and J 0 bases short, with 5 bases between. CDR3 length: 13 amino acids. The CDR3 loop is CASSTYSNQPQHF. CDR3 in DNA: TGTGCCAGCAGTACCTATAGCAATCAGCCCCAGCATTTT.

The chain has TRBV19 and TRBJ1-5, with a tentative D call TRBD1 (5 bases). CDR1 is LNHDA, CDR2 SQIVND, per germline (reference sequence). V was clipped by 7 bases and J by 6 bases, with 10 bases between them. The CDR3 runs 12 residues. As DNA, the CDR3 is TGTGCCAGTATGGAGGGGCGTCAGCCCCAGCATTTT. Translated: CASMEGRQPQHF. Filled out from reference TRBV19 and TRBJ1-5, the complete variable domain reads DGGITQSPKYLFRKEGQNVTLSCEQNLNHDAMYWYRQDPGQGLRLIYYSQIVNDFQKGDIAEGYSVSREKKESFPLTVTSAQKNPTAFYLCASMEGRQPQHFGDGTRLSIL.

This clone was counted once. The V gene is TRBV3-1 (or the pseudogene TRBV3-2), the J gene TRBJ2-1, with D possibly TRBD2 on 6 matching bases. CDR1 is LGHDT and CDR2 is YNNKEL in the germline V gene (reference sequence). Trimming stripped 7 bases from V and 7 bases from J, with 14 bases between. This CDR3 region has 13 residues. CDR3 region: CASTGRTRNEQFF. CDR3 sequence (DNA): TGTGCCAGCACAGGGAGGACTCGAAATGAGCAGTTCTTC.

The J gene is TRBJ2-4, the V gene TRBV27, with D tentatively TRBD2 (5 bases). Germline-derived CDR1 and CDR2 are MNHEY and SMNVEV (reference sequence). The CDR3 is 14 amino acids. The germline V and J ends were trimmed by 6 bases and 3 bases, with 12 bases remaining between them. CDR3 nucleotides: TGTGCCAGCAGGCGGCGGGTCGACAAAAACATTCAGTACTTC. Translated, it gives CASRRRVDKNIQYF.

The rearrangement joins TRBV28 to TRBJ2-1; 10 bases agree with TRBD1. There are 17 residues in the CDR3. V was pared by 2 bases and J by 1 base, with 5 bases of the junction left unmatched. CDR1 is MDHEN and CDR2 is SYDVKM in the germline V gene. This CDR3 is CASSLKGQGWSYNEQFF. The CDR3, as DNA: TGTGCCAGCAGTTTAAAGGGACAGGGGTGGTCCTACAATGAGCAGTTCTTC.

The rearrangement links TRBV6-8 to TRBJ1-5; 9 bases match TRBD1. Trimming at V came to 4 bases and at J to 1 base, leaving 11 bases not matched to a gene. The CDR3 is 18 amino acids. Germline V lookup: CDR1 MNHGY, CDR2 SAAAGT. CDR3 coding DNA: TGTGCCAGCAGTTCTTGGGACAGGGCCCTAAAGAGCAATCAGCCCCAGCATTTT. Its translation: CASSSWDRALKSNQPQHF.

The chain uses TRBV12-3 or TRBV12-4 and TRBJ1-2; 7 positions match TRBD1. The CDR3 length is 12 residues. After removal of 7 bases from V and 3 bases from J, the junction contained 2 bases not matched to a gene. CDR3 in amino acids: CASTQGDYGYTF. CDR3 nucleotides: TGTGCCAGCACTCAGGGGGACTATGGCTACACCTTC.

This chain joins TRBV18 and TRBJ1-2; unclear D gene. Trimming stripped 3 bases from V and 8 bases from J, with 22 bases between. Germline CDR1 is KGHSH and CDR2 is LQKENI. The CDR3 consists of 16 residues. CDR3 nucleotide sequence: TGTGCCAGCTCACCGCTCGAGAGGGATCCGCTATTAGGCTACACCTTC. Protein sequence: CASSPLERDPLLGYTF. Complete variable domain (other parts from reference TRBV18 and TRBJ1-2): NAGVMQNPRHLVRRRGQEARLRCSPMKGHSHVYWYRQLPEEGLKFMVYLQKENIIDESGMPKERFSAEFPKEGPSILRIQQVVRGDSAAYFCASSPLERDPLLGYTFGSGTRLTVV.

As DNA, the CDR3 is TGTGCCAGCAGTCTAACTCTCCGAGGGGGCGCTGGGTATGGCTACACCTTC. Protein sequence: CASSLTLRGGAGYGYTF. V and J are TRBV28 and TRBJ1-2, with 7 bases lining up with TRBD1. With V trimmed by 5 bases and J by 5 bases, 17 bases remained unmatched. Germline CDR1 MDHEN, CDR2 SYDVKM. The CDR3 spans 17 residues.

The V gene is TRBV7-9, the J gene TRBJ1-3, with 8 bases lining up with TRBD1. Trimming at V came to 4 bases and at J to 0 bases, leaving 11 bases not matched to a gene. The CDR3 has 18 residues. Germline CDR1 SEHNR, CDR2 FQNEAQ (reference sequence). The CDR3 region has the DNA TGTGCCAGCAGCTGCAGGGGGCCTGGGATTTGCTCTGGAAACACCATATATTTT. As protein: CASSCRGPGICSGNTIYF.

The rearrangement links TRBV5-1 to TRBJ2-1; TRBD1 might be the D (6 bases). V lost 0 bases and J 7 bases, leaving 11 bases between the germline ends. The V gene's germline CDR1 is SGHRS and CDR2 YFSETQ. This CDR3 contains 14 residues. CDR3 in amino acids: CASSLDRVGNEQFF. CDR3 nucleotide sequence: TGCGCCAGCAGCTTGGACAGGGTGGGAAATGAGCAGTTCTTC.

The chain links TRBV19 to TRBJ2-2; TRBD2 aligns across 14 bases. Germline trimming cut 0 bases from V and 7 bases from J; bases unmatched to any gene: 4. The CDR3 is 17 amino acids. Germline V CDR1 and CDR2: LNHDA, SQIVND (reference sequence). Here the CDR3 DNA reads TGTGCCAGTAGTATAGAAACGGGACTAGCGGGAGTCGGGGAGCTGTTTTTT. Encoded protein: CASSIETGLAGVGELFF. Using reference TRBV19 and TRBJ2-2 for the parts outside the CDR3, the full variable domain is DGGITQSPKYLFRKEGQNVTLSCEQNLNHDAMYWYRQDPGQGLRLIYYSQIVNDFQKGDIAEGYSVSREKKESFPLTVTSAQKNPTAFYLCASSIETGLAGVGELFFGEGSRLTVL.

The chain combines TRBV12-5 with TRBJ2-3; D is undetermined. V lost 0 bases to trimming and J lost 5 bases, with 6 bases between them. The germline gives CDR1 LGHNT, CDR2 FRNRAP. The CDR3 covers 13 residues. CDR3: CASGLVLKDTQYF. CDR3 in DNA: TGTGCTAGTGGTTTGGTACTGAAAGATACGCAGTATTTT. Full variable domain (remainder filled in from reference TRBV12-5 and TRBJ2-3): DARVTQTPRHKVTEMGQEVTMRCQPILGHNTVFWYRQTMMQGLELLAYFRNRAPLDDSGMPKDRFSAEMPDATLATLKIQPSEPRDSAVYFCASGLVLKDTQYFGPGTRLTVL.

The genes are TRBV6-4 and TRBJ1-2, with a weak D call TRBD1 (6 bases). V shed 6 bases and J shed 6 bases, with 23 bases lying between them. From germline, CDR1 is MRHNA and CDR2 SNTAGT. The CDR3 runs 16 residues. For the CDR3, the DNA is TGTGCCAGCAGCGAGACAGGTCTCACGGGTCTGGATGGCTACACCTTC. Encoded protein: CASSETGLTGLDGYTF.

The J gene is TRBJ1-3, the V gene TRBV10-3; D not resolved. V shed 4 bases and J shed 2 bases, with 6 bases lying between them. Germline-derived CDR1 and CDR2 are ENHRY and SYGVKD. The CDR3 is 13 amino acids. Here the CDR3 reads CAISAGTGNTIYF. The CDR3 DNA sequence: TGTGCCATCAGTGCGGGGACTGGAAACACCATATATTTT.

The chain couples TRBV19 to TRBJ2-3; TRBD1 might be the D (6 bases). CDR3 length: 14 residues. CDR1 is LNHDA, CDR2 SQIVND, per germline (reference sequence). The V and J ends lost 3 bases and 3 bases respectively, with 10 bases between them. CDR3 nucleotide sequence: TGTGCCAGTAGTATGAAGGGGGAAACAGATACGCAGTATTTT. This encodes CASSMKGETDTQYF.

The V gene is TRBV5-6, the J gene TRBJ1-5, with 10 nucleotides matching TRBD1. V lost 2 bases and J lost 7; bases outside the gene matches: 9. The CDR3 consists of 16 residues. Germline lookup yields CDR1 SGHDT and CDR2 YYEEEE. The CDR3 sequence is CASSLGGQGILQPQHF. The CDR3 DNA reads as TGTGCCAGCAGCTTAGGGGGACAGGGGATATTACAGCCCCAGCATTTT.

J is TRBJ1-4 and V is TRBV4-2; the match to TRBD1 covers 8 bases. The V gene's germline CDR1 is LGHNA and CDR2 YNFKEQ. V gave up 1 base and J gave up 8 bases; unmatched junction bases: 12. The CDR3 spans 17 residues. The CDR3 spells CASSQAIEQGVAEKLFF. DNA of the CDR3: TGTGCCAGCAGCCAAGCGATCGAACAGGGGGTGGCGGAAAAACTGTTTTTT.